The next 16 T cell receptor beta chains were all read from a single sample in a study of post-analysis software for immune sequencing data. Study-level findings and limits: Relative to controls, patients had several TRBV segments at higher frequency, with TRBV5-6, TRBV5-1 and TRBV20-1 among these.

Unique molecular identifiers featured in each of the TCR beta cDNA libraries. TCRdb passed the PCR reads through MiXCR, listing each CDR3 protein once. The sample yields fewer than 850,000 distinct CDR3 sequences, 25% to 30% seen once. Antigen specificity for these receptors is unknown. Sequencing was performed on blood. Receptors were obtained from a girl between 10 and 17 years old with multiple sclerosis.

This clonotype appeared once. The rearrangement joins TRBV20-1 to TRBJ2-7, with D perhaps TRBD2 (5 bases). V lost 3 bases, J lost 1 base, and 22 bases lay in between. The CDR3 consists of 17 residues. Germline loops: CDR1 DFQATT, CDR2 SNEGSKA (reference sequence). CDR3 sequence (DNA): TGCAGTGCTAGGGCTCCCAGCGGACTGACGGAGTCCTACGAGCAGTACTTC. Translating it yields CSARAPSGLTESYEQYF.

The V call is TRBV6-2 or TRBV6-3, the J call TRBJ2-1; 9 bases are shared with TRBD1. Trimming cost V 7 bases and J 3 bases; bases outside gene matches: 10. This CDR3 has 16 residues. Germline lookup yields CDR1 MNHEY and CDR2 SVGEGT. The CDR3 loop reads CASTPWGQGIYNEQFF. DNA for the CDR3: TGTGCCAGCACTCCGTGGGGACAGGGCATCTACAATGAGCAGTTCTTC.

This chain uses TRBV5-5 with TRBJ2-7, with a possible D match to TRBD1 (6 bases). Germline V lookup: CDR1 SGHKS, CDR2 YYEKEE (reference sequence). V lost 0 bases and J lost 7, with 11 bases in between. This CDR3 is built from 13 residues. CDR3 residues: CASSLEGVNEQYF. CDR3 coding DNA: TGTGCCAGCAGCTTGGAGGGGGTCAATGAGCAGTACTTC.

The CDR3 DNA follows: TGCAGTGCTATGAGCTCGGAGGCTGGAAACACCATATATTTT. Translation gives CSAMSSEAGNTIYF. J is TRBJ1-3 and V is TRBV20-1; D is unclear. The CDR3 is made up of 14 amino acids. Germline V CDR1 and CDR2: DFQATT, SNEGSKA (reference sequence). With 4 bases removed from V and 2 bases from J, the gap between germline ends came to 12 bases.

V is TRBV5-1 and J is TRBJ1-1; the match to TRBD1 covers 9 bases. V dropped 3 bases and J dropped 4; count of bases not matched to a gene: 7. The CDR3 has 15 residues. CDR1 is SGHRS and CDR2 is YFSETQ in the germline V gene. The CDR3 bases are TGCGCCAGCAGCTGGGAGGGACAGGGAGGCACTGAAGCTTTCTTT. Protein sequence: CASSWEGQGGTEAFF.

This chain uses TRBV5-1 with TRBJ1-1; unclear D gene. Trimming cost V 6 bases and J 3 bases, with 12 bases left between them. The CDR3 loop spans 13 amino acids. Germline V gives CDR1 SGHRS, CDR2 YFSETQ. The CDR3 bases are TGCGCCAGCATCGGACCCCTGGACACTGAAGCTTTCTTT. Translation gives CASIGPLDTEAFF.

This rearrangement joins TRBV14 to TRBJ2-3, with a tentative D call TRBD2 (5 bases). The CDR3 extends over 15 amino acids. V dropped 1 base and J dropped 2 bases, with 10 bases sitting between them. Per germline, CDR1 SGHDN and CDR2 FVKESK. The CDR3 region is CASSQVIGDTDTQYF. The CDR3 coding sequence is TGTGCCAGCAGCCAAGTAATCGGGGACACAGATACGCAGTATTTT.

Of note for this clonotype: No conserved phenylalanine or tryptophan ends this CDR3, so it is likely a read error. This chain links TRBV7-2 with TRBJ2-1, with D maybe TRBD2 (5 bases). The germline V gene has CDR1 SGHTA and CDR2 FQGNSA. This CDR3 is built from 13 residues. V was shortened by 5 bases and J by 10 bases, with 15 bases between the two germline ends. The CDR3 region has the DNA TGTGCCAGCAGCCCCGGGGTGAGGCGGGAGCAGTTCTGC. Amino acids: CASSPGVRREQFC.

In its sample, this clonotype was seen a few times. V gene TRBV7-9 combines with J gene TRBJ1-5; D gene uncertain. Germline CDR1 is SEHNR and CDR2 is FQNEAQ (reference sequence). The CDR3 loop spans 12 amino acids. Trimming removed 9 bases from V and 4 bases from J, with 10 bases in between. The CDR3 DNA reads TGTGCCAGTTCGACCGTGAATCAGCCCCAGCATTTT. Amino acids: CASSTVNQPQHF.

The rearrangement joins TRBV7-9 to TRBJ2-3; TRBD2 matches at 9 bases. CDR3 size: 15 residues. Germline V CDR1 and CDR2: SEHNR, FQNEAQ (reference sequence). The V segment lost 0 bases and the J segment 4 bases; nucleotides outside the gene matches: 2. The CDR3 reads CASSLAAGGPDTQYF. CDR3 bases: TGTGCCAGCAGCTTAGCTGCGGGAGGGCCAGATACGCAGTATTTT.

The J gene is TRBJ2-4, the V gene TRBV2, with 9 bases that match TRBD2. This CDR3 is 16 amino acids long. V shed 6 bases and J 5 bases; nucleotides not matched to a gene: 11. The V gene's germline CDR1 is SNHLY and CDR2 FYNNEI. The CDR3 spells CASRKLGLATQNIQYF. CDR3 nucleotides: TGTGCCAGCAGAAAGTTGGGACTAGCTACTCAAAACATTCAGTACTTC.

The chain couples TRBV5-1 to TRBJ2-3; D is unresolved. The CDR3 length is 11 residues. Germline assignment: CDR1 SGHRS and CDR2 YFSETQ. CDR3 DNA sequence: TGCGTCAGTTCCGACACAGATACGCAGTATTTT. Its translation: CVSSDTDTQYF.

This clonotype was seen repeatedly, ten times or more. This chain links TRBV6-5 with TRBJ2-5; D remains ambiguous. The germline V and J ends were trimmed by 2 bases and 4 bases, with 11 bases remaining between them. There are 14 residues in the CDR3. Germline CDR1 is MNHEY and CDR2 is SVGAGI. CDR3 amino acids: CASSYAAVLETQYF. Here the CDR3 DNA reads TGTGCCAGCAGTTACGCGGCAGTCTTAGAGACCCAGTACTTC.

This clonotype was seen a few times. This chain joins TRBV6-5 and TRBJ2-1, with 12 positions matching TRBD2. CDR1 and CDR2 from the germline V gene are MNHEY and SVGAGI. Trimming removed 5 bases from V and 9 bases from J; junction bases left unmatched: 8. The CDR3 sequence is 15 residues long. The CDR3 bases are TGTGCCAGCAGTGCGCGGACTAGCGGGATGGGTGAGCAGTTCTTC. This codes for CASSARTSGMGEQFF.

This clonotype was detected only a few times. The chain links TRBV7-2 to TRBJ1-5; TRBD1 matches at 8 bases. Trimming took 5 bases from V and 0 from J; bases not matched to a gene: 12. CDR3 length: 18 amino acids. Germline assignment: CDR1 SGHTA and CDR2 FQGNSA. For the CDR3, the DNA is TGTGCCAGCAGCCTACCCGGACAGGGACCTTATAGCAATCAGCCCCAGCATTTT. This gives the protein CASSLPGQGPYSNQPQHF.

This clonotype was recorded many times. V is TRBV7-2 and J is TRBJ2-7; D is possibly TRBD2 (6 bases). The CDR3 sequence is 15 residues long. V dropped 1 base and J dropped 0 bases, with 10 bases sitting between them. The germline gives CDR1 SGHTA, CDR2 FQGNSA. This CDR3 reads CASSLGQGLSYEQYF. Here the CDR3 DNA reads TGTGCCAGCAGCTTAGGGCAGGGACTCTCCTACGAGCAGTACTTC.